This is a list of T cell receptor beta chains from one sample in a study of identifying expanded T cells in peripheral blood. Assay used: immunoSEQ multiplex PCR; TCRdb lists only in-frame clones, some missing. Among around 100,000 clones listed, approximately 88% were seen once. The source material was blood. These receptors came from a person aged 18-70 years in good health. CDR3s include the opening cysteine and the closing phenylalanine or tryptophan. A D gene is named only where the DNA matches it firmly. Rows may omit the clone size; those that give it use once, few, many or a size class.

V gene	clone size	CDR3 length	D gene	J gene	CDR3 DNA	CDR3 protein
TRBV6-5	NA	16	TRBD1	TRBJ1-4	TGTGCCAGCAGTTACTCGAGGAGGACAGGGACTGAAAAACTGTTTTTT	CASSYSRRTGTEKLFF
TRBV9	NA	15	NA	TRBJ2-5	TGTGCCAGCAGCGCAGGGGTTCTTACACAAGAGACCCAGTACTTC	CASSAGVLTQETQYF
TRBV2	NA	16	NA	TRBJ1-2	TGTGCCAGCACCCCTGGACGTTCAGGGTTAAACTATGGCTACACCTTC	CASTPGRSGLNYGYTF
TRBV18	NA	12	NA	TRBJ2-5	TGTGCCAGCTCACGAGGGATAGAGACCCAGTACTTC	CASSRGIETQYF
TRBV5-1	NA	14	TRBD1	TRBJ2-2	TGCGCCAGCAGAGATGCAACAGGGGCCGGGGAGCTGTTTTTT	CASRDATGAGELFF
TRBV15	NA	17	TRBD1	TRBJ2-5	TGTGCCACCAGCAGAGTAAGGACAGGGGGGATACAAGAGACCCAGTACTTC	CATSRVRTGGIQETQYF
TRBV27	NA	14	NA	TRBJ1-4	TGTGCCAGCAGGCGGCCAGGGACTGGCGAAAAACTGTTTTTT	CASRRPGTGEKLFF
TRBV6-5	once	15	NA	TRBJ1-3	TGTGCCAGCAGTTCGACTTTCAGCTCTGGAAACACCATATATTTT	CASSSTFSSGNTIYF
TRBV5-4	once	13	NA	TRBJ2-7	TGTGCCAGCAGCTTGGTCGGGGGTTACGAGCAGTACTTC	CASSLVGGYEQYF
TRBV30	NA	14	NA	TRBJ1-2	TGTGCCTGGAGTCAAGATGGGGCTAACTATGGCTACACCTTC	CAWSQDGANYGYTF
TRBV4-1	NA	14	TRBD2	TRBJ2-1	TGCGCCAGCAGCCACAGCGGGAGAGTGCATGAGCAGTTCTTC	CASSHSGRVHEQFF
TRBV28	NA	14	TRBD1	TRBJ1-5	TGTGCCAGCCTACTTGGACAGGGTAATCAGCCCCAGCATTTT	CASLLGQGNQPQHF
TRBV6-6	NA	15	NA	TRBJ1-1	TGTGCCAGCAGCCCAAGGGACCGATGGAACACTGAAGCTTTCTTT	CASSPRDRWNTEAFF
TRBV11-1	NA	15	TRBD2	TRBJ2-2	TGTGCCAGCAGCTCTAGCGGGAGTAGTGGCGGGGAGCTGTTTTTT	CASSSSGSSGGELFF
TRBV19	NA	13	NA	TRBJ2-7	TGTGCCAGTAGTATATCCGGGTCCTACGAGCAGTACTTC	CASSISGSYEQYF
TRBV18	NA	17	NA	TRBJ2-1	TGTGCCAGCTCCCTTGAACGAGGGGCTAGCTCCTACAATGAGCAGTTCTTC	CASSLERGASSYNEQFF
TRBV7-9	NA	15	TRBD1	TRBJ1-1	TGTGCCAGCAGCTCCCCTTCGGAGGGGGCTACTGAAGCTTTCTTT	CASSSPSEGATEAFF
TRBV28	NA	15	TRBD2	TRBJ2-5	TGTGCCAGCAGTTTGGGGACTAGCGGTCAAGAGACCCAGTACTTC	CASSLGTSGQETQYF
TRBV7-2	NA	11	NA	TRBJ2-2	TGTGCCAGCGATGCGGCTGGGGAGCTGTTTTTT	CASDAAGELFF
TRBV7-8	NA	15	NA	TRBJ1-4	TGTGCCAGCAGCCCGTCGGGGGTAACTAATGAAAAACTGTTTTTT	CASSPSGVTNEKLFF
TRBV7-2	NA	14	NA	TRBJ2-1	TGTGCCAGCAGCTTAACTCAGGGAATCGATGAGCAGTTCTTC	CASSLTQGIDEQFF
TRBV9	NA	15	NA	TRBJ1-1	TGTGCCAGCAGCCCACAATCTACTGTGAACACTGAAGCTTTCTTT	CASSPQSTVNTEAFF
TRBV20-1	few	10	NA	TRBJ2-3	TGCAGTGCTGGGGCAGATACGCAGTATTTT	CSAGADTQYF
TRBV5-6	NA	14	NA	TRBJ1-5	TGTGCCAGCAGCCCAAAGGGACTTTCTCAGCCCCAGCATTTT	CASSPKGLSQPQHF
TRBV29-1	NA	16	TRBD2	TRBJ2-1	TGCAGCGTTGTTCGGACTAGCGGGGTACCCGGGGATGAGCAGTTCTTC	CSVVRTSGVPGDEQFF
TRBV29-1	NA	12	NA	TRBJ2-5	TGCAGCGTTGCGGGGTTTGTCGAGACCCAGTACTTC	CSVAGFVETQYF
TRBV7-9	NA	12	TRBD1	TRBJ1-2	TGTGCCAGCAGCCCGGGACAGCATGGCTACACCTTC	CASSPGQHGYTF
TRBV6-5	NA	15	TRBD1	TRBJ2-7	TGTGCCAGCAGTTACTTGGGACAGGGGCCCTACGAGCAGTACTTC	CASSYLGQGPYEQYF
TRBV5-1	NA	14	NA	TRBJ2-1	TGCGCCAGCAGCTTGGTTGGCGGGTACAATGAGCAGTTCTTC	CASSLVGGYNEQFF
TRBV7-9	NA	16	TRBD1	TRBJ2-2	TGTGCCAGCAGCCAAAAGCGGACAGGGGTAGCCGGGGAGCTGTTTTTT	CASSQKRTGVAGELFF
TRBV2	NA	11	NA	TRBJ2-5	TGTGCCAGCAGTCTCGGGGAGACCCAGTACTTC	CASSLGETQYF
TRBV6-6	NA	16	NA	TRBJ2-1	TGTGCCAGCAGTCGTTCGGAGGGGAGCTCCTACAATGAGCAGTTCTTC	CASSRSEGSSYNEQFF
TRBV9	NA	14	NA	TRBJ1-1	TGTGCCAGCAGCGCAGTTCCGGAGAACACTGAAGCTTTCTTT	CASSAVPENTEAFF
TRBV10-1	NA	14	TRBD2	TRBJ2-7	TGCGCCAGCAGTGAGACTAGCGAGGCCTACGAGCAGTACTTC	CASSETSEAYEQYF
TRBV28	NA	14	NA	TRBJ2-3	TGTGCCAGCAGTCCCCTTCCTGAGGGTAATACGCAGTATTTT	CASSPLPEGNTQYF
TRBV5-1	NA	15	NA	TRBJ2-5	TGCGCCAGCAGCTTGGCGGTGGGAACAACGGAGACCCAGTACTTC	CASSLAVGTTETQYF
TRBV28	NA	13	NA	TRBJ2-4	TGTGCCAGCGGGTCAGGGGTCAAAAACATTCAGTACTTC	CASGSGVKNIQYF
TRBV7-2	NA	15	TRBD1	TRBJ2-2	TGTGCCAGCAGCCCCGGGACAGGGAGGGGCGGGGAGCTGTTTTTT	CASSPGTGRGGELFF
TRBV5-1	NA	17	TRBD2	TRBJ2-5	TGCGCCAGCAGCCCCCGGGGGAGCGGGAGGATCCAAGAGACCCAGTACTTC	CASSPRGSGRIQETQYF
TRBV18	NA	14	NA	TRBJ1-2	TGTGCCAGCTCACCAGGGAGGACAAATTATGGCTACACCTTC	CASSPGRTNYGYTF
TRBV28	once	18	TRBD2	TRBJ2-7	TGTGCCAGCAGCTTACTCGGACTAGCGGGAATTAGCTCCTACGAGCAGTACTTC	CASSLLGLAGISSYEQYF
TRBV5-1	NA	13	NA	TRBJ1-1	TGCGCCAGCAGCGGGGAGGGGAGCACTGAAGCTTTCTTT	CASSGEGSTEAFF
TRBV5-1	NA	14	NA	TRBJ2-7	TGCGCCAGCAGCTTGGAGCAGCCCTCCTACGAGCAGTACTTC	CASSLEQPSYEQYF
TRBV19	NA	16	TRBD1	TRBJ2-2	TGTGCCAGTAGTATCTTTGCGACAGGGGGCACCGGGGAGCTGTTTTTT	CASSIFATGGTGELFF
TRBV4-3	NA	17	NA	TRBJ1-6	TGCGCCAGCAGCCAAGATAGCTACAGCTCCTATAATTCACCCCTCCACTTT	CASSQDSYSSYNSPLHF
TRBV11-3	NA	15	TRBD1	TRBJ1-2	TGTGCCAGCAGCCGAGTACAGGGGGCGCCGGGCGGCTACACCTTC	CASSRVQGAPGGYTF
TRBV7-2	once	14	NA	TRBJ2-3	TGTGCCAGCAGCTTCCAAGCGGGCACAGATACGCAGTATTTT	CASSFQAGTDTQYF
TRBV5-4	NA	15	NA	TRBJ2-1	TGTGCCAGCAGCCGGGACTCGAGCTCCTACAATGAGCAGTTCTTC	CASSRDSSSYNEQFF
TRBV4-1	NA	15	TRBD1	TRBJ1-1	TGCGCCAGCAGCCAAGGGACAGGGGAGTTCTCTGAAGCTTTCTTT	CASSQGTGEFSEAFF